These 17 T cell receptor beta chains share one sample of origin, sequenced in a study of blood T cell repertoires in COVID-19. Generated by immunoSEQ multiplex PCR, the TCRdb table keeps only in-frame clones and is missing some. The repertoire consists of 150,000 to 200,000 clones, with roughly 88% occurring once and the leading ten covering less than 8%. The sequencing input was peripheral blood. Every receptor here comes from an elderly man with COVID-19, enrolled during active disease.

This chain uses TRBV27 with TRBJ1-6; 8 bases are shared with TRBD1. Germline V gene sequence: CDR1 MNHEY, CDR2 SMNVEV (reference sequence). The V and J ends lost 5 bases and 2 bases, in that order; junction bases with no gene match: 2. This CDR3 contains 15 residues. The CDR3 sequence: CASSPGQAYNSPLHF. The CDR3 DNA follows: TGTGCCAGCAGTCCGGGACAGGCCTATAATTCACCCCTCCACTTT.

This chain connects TRBV2 to TRBJ1-4; 10 bases align to TRBD1. In germline, CDR1 is SNHLY, CDR2 FYNNEI. J gave up 8 bases and V 6 bases, and 6 bases lay outside the gene matches. This CDR3 contains 14 residues. As DNA, the CDR3 is TGTGCCAGCAGAGGCCGGGACAGGGGCGAAAAACTGTTTTTT. This encodes CASRGRDRGEKLFF. Based on the CDR3 plus reference TRBV2 and TRBJ1-4, the full variable domain is EPEVTQTPSHQVTQMGQEVILRCVPISNHLYFYWYRQILGQKVEFLVSFYNNEISEKSEIFDDQFSVERPDGSNFTLKIRSTKLEDSAMYFCASRGRDRGEKLFFGSGTQLSVL.

V usage is TRBV6-1 and J usage is TRBJ2-7; D not resolved. Deletions cut 3 bases from V and 1 base from J, with 7 bases between. The CDR3 sequence is 13 residues long. Germline CDR1 is MNHNS and CDR2 is SASEGT. DNA of the CDR3: TGTGCCAGCAGTGAGGCCAGTTCCTACGAGCAGTACTTC. It codes for CASSEASSYEQYF.

The genes are TRBV5-6 and TRBJ2-6; D gene unclear. Germline lookup yields CDR1 SGHDT and CDR2 YYEEEE. The germline V and J ends were trimmed by 1 base and 2 bases, with 4 bases remaining between them. This CDR3 region has 14 residues. The CDR3: CASSLYAGANVLTF. CDR3 in DNA: TGTGCCAGCAGCTTGTATGCTGGGGCCAACGTCCTGACTTTC. The whole variable domain, filled in from reference TRBV5-6 and TRBJ2-6, reads DAGVTQSPTHLIKTRGQQVTLRCSPKSGHDTVSWYQQALGQGPQFIFQYYEEEERQRGNFPDRFSGHQFPNYSSELNVNALLLGDSALYLCASSLYAGANVLTFGAGSRLTVL.

V gene TRBV7-8 combines with J gene TRBJ1-4; D uncertain. V lost 1 base, J lost 10 bases, and 13 bases lay in between. This CDR3 region has 14 residues. The V gene's germline CDR1 is SGHVS and CDR2 FQNEAQ. The CDR3: CASSLGWAEGKLFF. CDR3 in DNA: TGTGCCAGCAGCTTAGGGTGGGCGGAGGGAAAACTGTTTTTT.

The genes are TRBV28 and TRBJ1-5; 9 nucleotides agree with TRBD1. Unmatched junction bases numbered 9, after V lost 6 bases and J lost 3 bases. Germline loops: CDR1 MDHEN, CDR2 SYDVKM. The CDR3 has 16 residues. The CDR3 bases are TGTGCCAGCAGACATACCGGGACAGGGCCCAATCAGCCCCAGCATTTT. Amino acid sequence: CASRHTGTGPNQPQHF.

The CDR3 region is CASSLGNDRDIGYTF. CDR3 bases: TGTGCCAGCAGCTTGGGAAACGACAGGGACATTGGCTACACCTTC. The chain links TRBV7-9 to TRBJ1-2, with 7 bases lining up with TRBD1. This CDR3 has 15 residues. Germline V gene lookup returns CDR1 SEHNR and CDR2 FQNEAQ (reference sequence). J was trimmed by 7 bases and V by 3 bases; bases with no gene match: 11.

The gene calls are TRBV7-3 and TRBJ2-3; 8 nucleotides line up with TRBD2. V was pared by 1 base and J by 1 base, with 7 bases of the junction left unmatched. Looked up from germline, CDR1 is SGHTA and CDR2 is FQGTGA. The length of the CDR3 is 17 residues. The CDR3 here is CASSLMGSGAGTDTQYF. The CDR3 DNA is TGTGCCAGCAGCTTAATGGGTAGCGGGGCGGGCACAGATACGCAGTATTTT.

The chain uses TRBV7-2 and TRBJ2-5; 8 bases agree with TRBD1. V was pared by 0 bases and J by 5 bases, with 11 bases of the junction left unmatched. CDR1 and CDR2 from the germline V gene are SGHTA and FQGNSA. The CDR3 has 17 residues. DNA for the CDR3: TGTGCCAGCAGCTTAGCGCCCGCAGGGGGCGGTAGGGAGACCCAGTACTTC. Its translation: CASSLAPAGGGRETQYF.

The chain recombines TRBV5-5 with TRBJ1-4; D is uncertain. Trimming removed 4 bases at V and 5 bases at J, with 12 bases between. The CDR3 length is 14 residues. CDR1 is SGHKS and CDR2 is YYEKEE in the germline V gene (reference sequence). The CDR3 DNA follows: TGTGCCAGCAGCCAAACCAGCGCAAATGAAAAACTGTTTTTT. This encodes CASSQTSANEKLFF.

The table lists this clone with a few counts. This rearrangement joins TRBV19 to TRBJ2-7, with D maybe TRBD2 (5 bases). The V and J ends lost 6 bases and 2 bases respectively, with 17 bases between them. Germline CDR1 is LNHDA and CDR2 is SQIVND (reference sequence). This CDR3 region has 15 residues. CDR3 loop: CASSLGAGQTYEQYF. The CDR3 bases are TGTGCCAGTAGCCTGGGAGCAGGCCAAACCTACGAGCAGTACTTC.

This clone has a single count. The chain uses TRBV5-5 and TRBJ1-1; D unclear. The V gene lost 2 bases and the J gene lost 2 bases, with 4 bases spanning the gap. There are 12 residues in the CDR3. CDR1 is SGHKS, CDR2 YYEKEE, per germline (reference sequence). CDR3 sequence (DNA): TGTGCCAGCAGCTTATTAAACACTGAAGCTTTCTTT. Protein product: CASSLLNTEAFF.

This clone was counted only a few times. The chain carries TRBV5-5 and TRBJ1-4; 8 positions match TRBD1. Germline assignment: CDR1 SGHKS and CDR2 YYEKEE (reference sequence). This CDR3 comprises 15 residues. V was pared by 4 bases and J by 0 bases, with 2 bases of the junction left unmatched. CDR3 coding DNA: TGTGCCAGCAGCGGGACAGGCGCAACTAATGAAAAACTGTTTTTT. It specifies CASSGTGATNEKLFF.

This chain links TRBV18 with TRBJ2-7; D uncertain. V was clipped by 2 bases and J by 4 bases, with 9 bases between them. The V gene's germline CDR1 is KGHSH and CDR2 LQKENI. CDR3 size: 13 residues. CDR3 in amino acids: CASSPGRVYEQYF. The CDR3 DNA follows: TGTGCCAGCTCACCAGGCCGGGTTTACGAGCAGTACTTC.

The chain recombines TRBV5-4 with TRBJ2-5; unclear D gene. Deletions cut 0 bases from V and 1 base from J, with 4 bases between. This CDR3 has 13 residues. CDR1 and CDR2 (germline): SGHNT, YYREEE (reference sequence). CDR3 DNA: TGTGCCAGCAGCTTGGCCGTCCAAGAGACCCAGTACTTC. It translates to CASSLAVQETQYF.

The gene calls are TRBV2 and TRBJ2-3, with D perhaps matching TRBD1 (6 bases). Looked up from germline, CDR1 is SNHLY and CDR2 is FYNNEI. Trimming left V 6 bases short and J 8 bases short, with 24 bases between. The CDR3 runs 16 residues. CDR3 nucleotide sequence: TGTGCCAGCAGAGCACGGGGACATCGTACCCTTGGTACGCAGTATTTT. As protein: CASRARGHRTLGTQYF. The variable domain in full, with the rest retrieved from reference TRBV2 and TRBJ2-3, is EPEVTQTPSHQVTQMGQEVILRCVPISNHLYFYWYRQILGQKVEFLVSFYNNEISEKSEIFDDQFSVERPDGSNFTLKIRSTKLEDSAMYFCASRARGHRTLGTQYFGPGTRLTVL.

This chain uses TRBV4-1 with TRBJ1-2; 10 bases align to TRBD1. Trimming took 1 base from V and 9 from J; bases not matched to a gene: 5. Germline V CDR1 and CDR2: MGHRA, YSYEKL. The CDR3 length is 14 residues. CDR3 sequence (DNA): TGCGCCAGCAGCCAAGGGACAGGGGGTCAAAGCTACACCTTC. Protein sequence: CASSQGTGGQSYTF.